This entry lists 15 T cell receptor beta chains sequenced from one sample in a study of blood T cell repertoires in COVID-19 (dated by TCRdb to the early 2020s). Libraries were prepared through the immunoSEQ multiplex PCR assay. As stored in TCRdb, this immuneACCESS dataset retains in-frame rearrangements with V and J assigned. A fraction of the clones does not appear; measured against another copy, unresolved V genes explain less than half of the discrepancy, and the remainder lacks a known reason. The sample table shows some 330,000 clones, and about 90% are seen once. The leading ten clones occupy about 5% of the sample. Sequenced material: PBMCs or T cells enriched from blood (not recorded which). The receptors stem from a man aged 30-40 years who had recovered from COVID-19.

The CDR3 sequence: CATLNRDRGYGYTF. The CDR3 coding sequence is TGTGCCACCCTGAACAGGGACAGGGGCTATGGCTACACCTTC. The chain has TRBV6-5 and TRBJ1-2; 10 bases map to TRBD1. CDR3 length equals 14 residues. The germline CDR1 and CDR2 sequences are MNHEY and SVGAGI. V lost 10 bases and J lost 4; bases outside the gene matches: 9.

This sequence joins TRBV13 and TRBJ1-5, with D unclear. The CDR3 has 13 residues. The V gene's germline CDR1 is PRHDT and CDR2 FYEKMQ (reference sequence). The V and J ends lost 2 bases and 6 bases respectively, with 8 bases between them. CDR3 DNA: TGTGCCAGCAGCTTAAGAGGGAGTCAGCCCCAGCATTTT. It is translated as CASSLRGSQPQHF. Using reference TRBV13 and TRBJ1-5 for the parts outside the CDR3, the full variable domain is AAGVIQSPRHLIKEKRETATLKCYPIPRHDTVYWYQQGPGQDPQFLISFYEKMQSDKGSIPDRFSAQQFSDYHSELNMSSLELGDSALYFCASSLRGSQPQHFGDGTRLSIL.

The CDR3 region is CAIRETGDSNQPQHF. For the CDR3, the DNA is TGTGCCATCAGAGAAACAGGGGATAGCAATCAGCCCCAGCATTTT. The chain uses TRBV10-3 and TRBJ1-5; the match to TRBD1 covers 7 bases. Per germline, CDR1 ENHRY and CDR2 SYGVKD. The length of the CDR3 is 15 residues. The trim removed 6 bases at V and 0 bases at J, leaving 5 bases unmatched.

This chain links TRBV10-3 with TRBJ2-1, with 9 bases matching TRBD2. From germline, CDR1 is ENHRY and CDR2 SYGVKD. V was pared by 7 bases and J by 5 bases, with 6 bases of the junction left unmatched. The length of the CDR3 is 14 residues. DNA of the CDR3: TGTGCCATCACGGAGCGCGGGGGGGACAATGAGCAGTTCTTC. This translates into CAITERGGDNEQFF.

The chain recombines TRBV10-3 with TRBJ1-5, with a tentative D call TRBD1 (5 bases). This CDR3 region has 14 residues. V lost 3 bases and J lost 4, with 10 bases in between. Germline values: CDR1 ENHRY, CDR2 SYGVKD. The CDR3 region has the DNA TGTGCCATCAGTGACAGGGATGAAAATCAGCCCCAGCATTTT. It is translated as CAISDRDENQPQHF.

This sequence joins TRBV7-2 and TRBJ2-1; 7 bases map to TRBD2. The CDR3 has 14 amino acids. Looked up from germline, CDR1 is SGHTA and CDR2 is FQGNSA. With V trimmed by 0 bases and J by 4 bases, 0 bases remained unmatched. The CDR3 region is CASSLAREYNEQFF. CDR3 bases: TGTGCCAGCAGCTTAGCGCGGGAGTACAATGAGCAGTTCTTC.

V usage is TRBV28 and J usage is TRBJ1-5, with 7 bases aligning to TRBD1. The germline CDR1 and CDR2 sequences are MDHEN and SYDVKM. Trimming removed 6 bases from V and 3 bases from J; junction bases left unmatched: 11. CDR3 size: 16 residues. CDR3 coding DNA: TGTGCCAGCAGCCGCCGGGACAGCCCATACAATCAGCCCCAGCATTTT. The encoded protein is CASSRRDSPYNQPQHF.

The CDR3 sequence is CASSQAGGRGDTQYF. The CDR3 DNA sequence: TGCGCCAGCAGCCAAGCCGGGGGGAGGGGAGATACGCAGTATTTT. The chain carries TRBV4-1 and TRBJ2-3; 7 positions agree with TRBD2. J gave up 5 bases and V 1 base, and 6 bases lay outside the gene matches. In germline, CDR1 is MGHRA, CDR2 YSYEKL. The CDR3 sequence is 15 residues long.

V gene TRBV7-9 combines with J gene TRBJ1-3; tentative D call: TRBD1 (6 bases). Trimming shortened V by 3 bases and J by 3 bases, and 12 bases separated the two germline ends. Germline V gene data show CDR1 as SEHNR and CDR2 as FQNEAQ (reference sequence). The CDR3 loop spans 15 amino acids. The CDR3: CASSFRQASGNTIYF. CDR3 nucleotide sequence: TGTGCCAGCAGCTTTCGACAGGCGAGTGGAAACACCATATATTTT.

The V and J genes are TRBV13 and TRBJ2-7, with no clear D. The CDR3 is 13 residues long. The V gene's germline CDR1 is PRHDT and CDR2 FYEKMQ (reference sequence). The V end lost 1 base, the J end lost 1 base, and 5 bases lay between the germline ends. DNA for the CDR3: TGTGCCAGCAGCTTAGACAGATCCTACGAGCAGTACTTC. The encoded protein is CASSLDRSYEQYF.

Many counts were recorded for this clone. The chain employs TRBV9 and TRBJ1-5; D is perhaps TRBD1 (5 bases). CDR1 SGDLS and CDR2 YYNGEE come from the germline V gene. The CDR3 totals 14 residues. Trimming took off 0 bases at V and 4 bases at J, with 8 bases between the two ends. CDR3 nucleotides: TGTGCCAGCAGCGTAGATGGGGCGAATCAGCCCCAGCATTTT. As protein: CASSVDGANQPQHF.

The V and J genes are TRBV15 and TRBJ1-3; 7 bases line up with TRBD1. V shed 6 bases, J shed 3 bases, and the junction held 2 bases outside the gene matches. The CDR3 is 13 residues long. Germline V gene data show CDR1 as LNHNV and CDR2 as YYDKDF (reference sequence). The CDR3 bases are TGTGCCACCAGGACAGGGTATGGAAACACCATATATTTT. Amino acids: CATRTGYGNTIYF.

In nucleotides, the CDR3 is TGTGCCAGCAGCCCACTAGTGGAAGCTTTCTTT. As protein: CASSPLVEAFF. This chain links TRBV6-5 with TRBJ1-1; D is undetermined. Germline loops: CDR1 MNHEY, CDR2 SVGAGI. The CDR3 contains 11 residues. Deletions cut 6 bases from V and 8 bases from J, with 10 bases between.

The chain employs TRBV5-1 and TRBJ2-7, with 7 bases aligning to TRBD1. The germline CDR1 and CDR2 sequences are SGHRS and YFSETQ. The CDR3 has 14 amino acids. The J segment lost 6 bases and the V segment lost 0 bases, leaving 6 bases of the junction unmatched. The CDR3 DNA reads as TGCGCCAGCAGCTTGGGGGACAGAGCAGGCGAGCAGTACTTC. This gives the protein CASSLGDRAGEQYF.

The rearrangement joins TRBV28 to TRBJ1-2, with D perhaps TRBD1 (5 bases). Germline V gene lookup returns CDR1 MDHEN and CDR2 SYDVKM. CDR3 length: 14 amino acids. The V end lost 3 bases, the J end lost 0 bases, and 8 bases lay between the germline ends. The CDR3 loop is CASSFSGTNYGYTF. The CDR3 nucleotides are TGTGCCAGCAGTTTTTCAGGGACTAACTATGGCTACACCTTC.